Sequencing of this TCR beta chain was carried out in a study of blood T cells in healthy people across ages. Study-wide findings and caveats: Aged donors had fewer naive CD4+ cells and lower diversity than long-lived donors.

Sample-barcoded 5' priming and a J-beta primer mix drove a second PCR of roughly 6 to 12 cycles. Using its own MiXCR run on the 5' RACE reads, TCRdb lists one record per CDR3 protein. The sample consists of around 650,000 distinct CDR3 sequences, approximately 31% of them appearing once. This clonotype was found many times. Antigen unknown. The germline gives CDR1 ENHRY, CDR2 SYGVKD. The germline V and J ends were trimmed by 3 bases and 0 bases, with 10 bases remaining between them. The CDR3 totals 15 residues. The material sequenced was blood. V usage is TRBV10-3 and J usage is TRBJ2-3; TRBD1 is a possible D gene (6 bases). This clonotype was sampled from a woman of 80 years or more in good health. The CDR3 coding sequence is TGTGCCATCAGTGAAGACAGGAAAAGCACAGATACGCAGTATTTT. Translated, it gives CAISEDRKSTDTQYF.